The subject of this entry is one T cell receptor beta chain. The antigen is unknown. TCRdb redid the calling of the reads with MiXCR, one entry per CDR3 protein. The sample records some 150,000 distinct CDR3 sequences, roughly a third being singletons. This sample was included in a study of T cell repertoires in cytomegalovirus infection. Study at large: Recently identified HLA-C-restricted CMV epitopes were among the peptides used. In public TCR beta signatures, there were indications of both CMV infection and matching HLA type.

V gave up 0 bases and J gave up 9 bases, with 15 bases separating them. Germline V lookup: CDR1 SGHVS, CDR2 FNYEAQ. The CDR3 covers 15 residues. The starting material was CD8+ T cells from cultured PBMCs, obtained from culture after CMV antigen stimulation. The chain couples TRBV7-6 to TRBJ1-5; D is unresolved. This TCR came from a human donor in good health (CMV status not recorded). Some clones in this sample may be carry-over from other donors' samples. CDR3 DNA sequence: TGTGCCAGCAGCTTAGCCGGGTCAGGAATCTGGCCCCAGCATTTT. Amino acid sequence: CASSLAGSGIWPQHF.